The rows below give T cell receptor beta chains drawn from one sample of a study of blood T cell repertoires in COVID-19. TCRdb's copy holds only in-frame clones and misses some; the assay was immunoSEQ multiplex PCR. The table has fewer than 500,000 clones, more than 70% seen once. Input material: PBMCs or T cells enriched from blood (not recorded which). These receptors were taken from a young man who had recovered from COVID-19. CDR3s include the opening cysteine and the closing phenylalanine or tryptophan. D genes are given only for firm matches. Size is stated for part of the rows, as once, few or many counts, or as a class when the clone is expanded.

few	TRBV30	-	TRBJ1-1	CAWSVRVGGTEAFF	TGTGCCTGGAGTGTGAGGGTGGGGGGCACTGAAGCTTTCTTT
-	TRBV7-9	TRBD1	TRBJ1-4	CASSSDRGREKLFF	TGTGCCAGCAGCTCGGACAGGGGTCGCGAAAAACTGTTTTTT
-	TRBV4-2	-	TRBJ1-1	CASSQVLSRGTEAFF	TGTGCCAGCAGCCAAGTCCTATCCAGGGGAACTGAAGCTTTCTTT
-	TRBV9	-	TRBJ1-1	CASSPHRMNTEAFF	TGTGCCAGCAGCCCCCACAGGATGAACACTGAAGCTTTCTTT
-	TRBV29-1	-	TRBJ1-2	CSVVGGEGYTF	TGCAGCGTCGTAGGAGGGGAGGGCTACACCTTC
-	TRBV11-2	-	TRBJ1-1	CASSLDSRAAGRTEAFF	TGTGCCAGCAGCTTAGATTCGAGAGCGGCAGGGAGGACTGAAGCTTTCTTT
-	TRBV9	TRBD1	TRBJ2-1	CASRIPTTTGSCYNEQFF	TGTGCCAGCAGAATCCCGACTACGACAGGGAGTTGCTACAATGAGCAGTTCTTC
-	TRBV19	-	TRBJ1-5	CASSILGPGNQPQHF	TGTGCCAGTAGTATACTGGGGCCCGGCAATCAGCCCCAGCATTTT
-	TRBV7-8	-	TRBJ2-2	CASSLYMVNTGELFF	TGTGCCAGCAGCTTATACATGGTGAACACCGGGGAGCTGTTTTTT
-	TRBV30	-	TRBJ1-2	CAWTRDSLARGYTF	TGTGCCTGGACCCGGGACTCTCTGGCGAGGGGCTACACCTTC
few	TRBV18	TRBD1	TRBJ1-5	CASSQDRVVQPQHF	TGTGCCAGCTCCCAGGACAGGGTGGTCCAGCCCCAGCATTTT
-	TRBV19	-	TRBJ2-7	CASSTGTVPYEQYF	TGTGCCAGTAGCACCGGGACTGTACCCTACGAGCAGTACTTC
-	TRBV12-3/TRBV12-4	-	TRBJ2-1	CASSIDRYNEQFF	TGTGCCAGCAGTATCGACAGATACAATGAGCAGTTCTTC
once	TRBV4-3	TRBD1	TRBJ1-4	CASSPSGTGVATNEKLFF	TGCGCCAGCAGCCCCTCCGGGACAGGGGTTGCAACTAATGAAAAACTGTTTTTT
-	TRBV7-2	TRBD1	TRBJ1-1	CASSPWTGAGVNTEAFF	TGTGCCAGCAGCCCTTGGACAGGGGCAGGGGTGAACACTGAAGCTTTCTTT
-	TRBV30	-	TRBJ1-3	CASNGLSGNTIYF	TGTGCCTCCAATGGGCTCTCTGGAAACACCATATATTTT
once	TRBV10-3	TRBD1	TRBJ1-6	CATSGTGSSPLHF	TGTGCCACCTCCGGGACAGGCAGTTCACCCCTCCACTTT
-	TRBV5-1	-	TRBJ1-4	CASSPTGTTNEKLFF	TGCGCCAGCAGCCCTACAGGGACAACTAATGAAAAACTGTTTTTT
-	TRBV4-1	-	TRBJ1-5	CASGLGPQHF	TGCGCCAGCGGACTAGGGCCCCAGCATTTT
-	TRBV9	TRBD1	TRBJ1-5	CASSAGDRGFQPQHF	TGTGCCAGCAGCGCTGGGGACAGAGGTTTTCAGCCCCAGCATTTT
-	TRBV6-5	-	TRBJ1-5	CASSVSGSDQPQHF	TGTGCCAGCAGCGTCAGCGGGTCGGATCAGCCCCAGCATTTT
-	TRBV6-4	-	TRBJ2-7	CASRDKCYEQYF	TGTGCCAGCCGGGACAAGTGCTACGAGCAGTACTTC